These 28 T cell receptor beta chains were sequenced from one sample in a study of PD-1 blockade in classical Hodgkin lymphoma. Method: immunoSEQ multiplex PCR; TCRdb's copy keeps in-frame clones and lacks some. In the table there are about 46,000 clones, approximately 72% of which are singletons. Specified time point: cycle 4 day 1 (C4D1), after about 6 weeks of nivolumab. Every patient experienced relapse after autologous stem cell transplantation, and brentuximab vedotin exposure varied. The starting material was peripheral blood mononuclear cells (PBMCs), obtained before the fourth cycle of nivolumab. The receptors were sampled from a human donor with classical Hodgkin lymphoma.

V and J are TRBV2 and TRBJ2-7; 8 bases match TRBD2. From germline, CDR1 is SNHLY and CDR2 FYNNEI. Trimming at V came to 6 bases and at J to 3 bases, leaving 10 bases not matched to a gene. This CDR3 has 15 amino acids. The DNA of the CDR3 is TGTGCCAGCAGGGAAAATAGCGGGAACCACTACGAGCAGTACTTC. It codes for CASRENSGNHYEQYF.

The rearrangement uses TRBV11-2 and TRBJ2-1, with TRBD2 matching 13 bases. V lost 4 bases and J lost 4; bases outside the gene matches: 1. The CDR3 totals 15 residues. CDR1 is SGHAT, CDR2 FQNNGV, per germline. The CDR3 loop is CASSSLAGGYNEQFF. The CDR3, as DNA: TGTGCCAGCAGCTCACTAGCGGGGGGGTACAATGAGCAGTTCTTC.

The table lists this clone with a count of one. The genes are TRBV7-8 and TRBJ2-5, with 7 bases matching TRBD2. The CDR3 contains 14 residues. CDR1 is SGHVS and CDR2 is FQNEAQ in the germline V gene. Losses at the gene ends were 3 bases for V and 0 bases for J; bases not matched to a gene: 1. The CDR3 loop reads CASSFGLDQETQYF. Here the CDR3 DNA reads TGTGCCAGCAGCTTTGGACTAGACCAAGAGACCCAGTACTTC.

This chain joins TRBV7-3 and TRBJ2-2; TRBD2 matches at 12 bases. Unmatched junction bases numbered 3, after V lost 3 bases and J lost 4 bases. The germline CDR1 and CDR2 sequences are SGHTA and FQGTGA. This CDR3 is built from 16 residues. In DNA, the CDR3 is TGTGCCAGCAGCTTTGGACTAGCGGGGACCACCGGGGAGCTGTTTTTT. As protein: CASSFGLAGTTGELFF.

V gene TRBV6-5 combines with J gene TRBJ2-1; 7 nucleotides align to TRBD2. The germline CDR1 and CDR2 sequences are MNHEY and SVGAGI. The CDR3 is made up of 15 amino acids. After removal of 2 bases from V and 3 bases from J, the junction contained 4 bases not matched to a gene. CDR3 DNA sequence: TGTGCCAGCAGTTACGGGGGGGGGTACTACAATGAGCAGTTCTTC. Translating gives CASSYGGGYYNEQFF.

The CDR3 nucleotides read TGCGCCAGCAGCCAAGATAGGTGGGACAGGGAGTATGGCTACACCTTC. This translates into CASSQDRWDREYGYTF. The chain uses TRBV4-1 and TRBJ1-2, with 9 bases identical to TRBD1. The V gene's germline CDR1 is MGHRA and CDR2 YSYEKL. The CDR3 loop spans 16 amino acids. With V trimmed by 0 bases and J by 5 bases, 7 bases remained unmatched.

The chain joins TRBV18 to TRBJ1-3; D unclear. The CDR3 covers 14 residues. Trimming stripped 5 bases from V and 0 bases from J, with 8 bases between. In germline, CDR1 is KGHSH, CDR2 LQKENI. CDR3 amino acids: CASSIQASGNTIYF. In DNA, the CDR3 is TGTGCCAGCTCAATTCAGGCCTCTGGAAACACCATATATTTT.

CDR3: CANRAIPGGGYTF. CDR3 nucleotide sequence: TGTGCCAACCGGGCCATTCCAGGGGGGGGCTACACCTTC. The V and J genes are TRBV10-3 and TRBJ1-2; 7 bases agree with TRBD1. Trimming cost V 10 bases and J 8 bases; bases outside gene matches: 13. CDR1 and CDR2 (germline): ENHRY, SYGVKD. The CDR3 runs 13 residues.

The V gene is TRBV2, the J gene TRBJ2-3; tentative D call: TRBD2 (5 bases). V dropped 3 bases and J dropped 7 bases, with 8 bases sitting between them. The V gene's germline CDR1 is SNHLY and CDR2 FYNNEI. The CDR3 consists of 12 residues. The CDR3 loop is CASSERTHTQYF. The CDR3 region has the DNA TGTGCCAGCAGTGAGAGGACTCATACGCAGTATTTT.

J is TRBJ1-1 and V is TRBV18; TRBD1 matches 8 bases. Germline V gene lookup returns CDR1 KGHSH and CDR2 LQKENI. V shed 3 bases, J shed 1 base, and the junction held 1 base outside the gene matches. The CDR3 runs to 14 residues. CDR3 in DNA: TGTGCCAGCTCACCTCAGGGGGCGAACACTGAAGCTTTCTTT. Amino acids: CASSPQGANTEAFF.

The J gene is TRBJ1-2, the V gene TRBV12-5; D is possibly TRBD1 (5 bases). V lost 3 bases and J 2 bases, leaving 7 bases between the germline ends. CDR1 LGHNT and CDR2 FRNRAP come from the germline V gene. The length of the CDR3 is 13 residues. CDR3 sequence reads: CASGFEGNYGYTF. The CDR3 DNA reads as TGTGCTAGTGGTTTTGAGGGGAACTATGGCTACACCTTC.

This clone appeared once. V and J are TRBV6-5 and TRBJ2-3; D call uncertain. The germline gives CDR1 MNHEY, CDR2 SVGAGI. The CDR3 contains 15 residues. V was cut by 0 bases and J by 5 bases, with 12 bases left in between. For the CDR3, the DNA is TGTGCCAGCAGTTACTCTTCCCCCGATCTAGATACGCAGTATTTT. Residues: CASSYSSPDLDTQYF.

This clone has just one count. The gene calls are TRBV4-1 and TRBJ2-3, with 7 bases fitting TRBD2. CDR1 and CDR2 (germline): MGHRA, YSYEKL. The CDR3 has 15 amino acids. Unmatched junction bases numbered 6, after V lost 0 bases and J lost 6 bases. In nucleotides, the CDR3 is TGCGCCAGCAGCCAAGATGGGCGGGGGAGGGATACGCAGTATTTT. This translates into CASSQDGRGRDTQYF.

J is TRBJ2-2 and V is TRBV4-2; no definite D call. CDR3 size: 16 residues. V gave up 0 bases and J gave up 0 bases, with 8 bases separating them. From germline, CDR1 is LGHNA and CDR2 YNFKEQ. CDR3 bases: TGTGCCAGCAGCCAAGATGGTGCGCCGAACACCGGGGAGCTGTTTTTT. It specifies CASSQDGAPNTGELFF.

The rearrangement uses TRBV13 and TRBJ1-2, with a tentative D call TRBD1 (6 bases). Germline V CDR1 and CDR2: PRHDT, FYEKMQ (reference sequence). V shed 5 bases and J shed 2 bases, with 15 bases lying between them. The CDR3 totals 15 residues. CDR3 sequence (DNA): TGTGCCAGCAGCCCGCACGGACAGTTAAACTATGGCTACACCTTC. Its translation: CASSPHGQLNYGYTF. The full variable domain, in which reference TRBV13 and TRBJ1-2 provide the parts outside the CDR3, is AAGVIQSPRHLIKEKRETATLKCYPIPRHDTVYWYQQGPGQDPQFLISFYEKMQSDKGSIPDRFSAQQFSDYHSELNMSSLELGDSALYFCASSPHGQLNYGYTFGSGTRLTVV.

The chain employs TRBV5-4 and TRBJ2-7, with D possibly matching TRBD2 (5 bases). CDR1 and CDR2 (germline): SGHNT, YYREEE (reference sequence). Between the trimmed V and J ends, which lost 0 bases and 2 bases, there was a span of 9 bases. The CDR3 is made up of 14 amino acids. The CDR3 region has the DNA TGTGCCAGCAGCTTGGAGCGGCGGACCTACGAGCAGTACTTC. This translates into CASSLERRTYEQYF.

This clone was observed a single time. V gene TRBV2 combines with J gene TRBJ2-1; D gene unclear. Germline CDR1 reads SNHLY; CDR2 reads FYNNEI. Trimming left V 2 bases short and J 8 bases short, with 4 bases between. The CDR3 runs to 11 residues. The CDR3 loop reads CASSEIYEQFF. DNA of the CDR3: TGTGCCAGCAGTGAAATCTATGAGCAGTTCTTC.

The chain has TRBV19 and TRBJ2-7; TRBD2 agrees at 13 bases. Trimming took 6 bases from V and 5 from J; bases not matched to a gene: 7. The germline gives CDR1 LNHDA, CDR2 SQIVND (reference sequence). The CDR3 is 15 amino acids. The CDR3 DNA reads TGTGCCAGTAGCGGACTAGCGGGAGTAAGGCACGAGCAGTACTTC. As protein: CASSGLAGVRHEQYF.

The chain uses TRBV7-9 and TRBJ1-4; weak D call: TRBD1 (5 bases). The CDR3 runs to 14 residues. With 3 bases removed from V and 5 bases from J, the gap between germline ends came to 10 bases. Per the germline V gene, CDR1 is SEHNR and CDR2 is FQNEAQ (reference sequence). The CDR3 is CASSLRGRNEKLFF. CDR3 DNA sequence: TGTGCCAGCAGCTTGAGGGGAAGGAATGAAAAACTGTTTTTT.

The chain links TRBV2 to TRBJ2-7, with D possibly being TRBD2 (6 bases). V shed 8 bases and J shed 0 bases, with 11 bases lying between them. The CDR3 contains 13 residues. Germline lookup yields CDR1 SNHLY and CDR2 FYNNEI. The CDR3 DNA reads as TGTGCCAGCGGGGGAGGTTCCTCCTACGAGCAGTACTTC. Translating gives CASGGGSSYEQYF.

The chain is built from TRBV4-1 and TRBJ1-4; D might be TRBD1 (5 bases). Trimming shortened V by 4 bases and J by 0 bases, and 12 bases separated the two germline ends. CDR1 and CDR2 (germline): MGHRA, YSYEKL. This CDR3 has 16 amino acids. This chain's CDR3 is CASSPSGAPTNEKLFF. The CDR3, as DNA: TGCGCCAGCAGCCCTAGCGGGGCGCCAACTAATGAAAAACTGTTTTTT.

The V call is TRBV5-6, the J call TRBJ2-7, with D unclear. Trimming pared 4 bases from V and 1 base from J, leaving 15 bases between. Germline V gene data show CDR1 as SGHDT and CDR2 as YYEEEE. The CDR3 has 15 amino acids. This CDR3 reads CASSGSRVFSYEQYF. The CDR3 bases are TGTGCCAGCAGCGGATCTAGGGTGTTTTCCTACGAGCAGTACTTC.

The V and J genes are TRBV28 and TRBJ2-7; 8 nucleotides align to TRBD2. The CDR3 consists of 14 residues. V trimming: 5 bases; J trimming: 6 bases; junction bases outside the gene matches: 9. CDR1 is MDHEN, CDR2 SYDVKM, per germline. The CDR3 nucleotides read TGTGCCAGCAGTGACCTAGGACTAGCTGGCGAGCAGTACTTC. This translates into CASSDLGLAGEQYF.

This clone occurred a few times. This chain's CDR3 is CASSEWGQGAKNTGELFF. CDR3 nucleotide sequence: TGTGCCAGCAGTGAATGGGGACAGGGGGCGAAAAACACCGGGGAGCTGTTTTTT. V and J are TRBV25-1 and TRBJ2-2; 12 bases are shared with TRBD1. Trimming at V came to 1 base and at J to 2 bases, leaving 5 bases not matched to a gene. The CDR3 has 18 amino acids. Germline values: CDR1 MGHDK, CDR2 SYGVNS.

Only a few counts were recorded for this clone. This rearrangement joins TRBV7-3 to TRBJ2-1, with a possible D match to TRBD1 (5 bases). The germline V gene has CDR1 SGHTA and CDR2 FQGTGA. CDR3 length: 12 amino acids. The V end was cut by 2 bases, the J end by 7 bases, with 6 bases between. CDR3 protein: CASSLQGNEQFF. Written as DNA, the CDR3 is TGTGCCAGCAGCTTACAGGGAAATGAGCAGTTCTTC.

V and J are TRBV28 and TRBJ2-1; TRBD1 or TRBD2 may be the D gene (6 bases each). The CDR3 runs 17 residues. The V gene lost 4 bases and the J gene lost 3 bases, with 19 bases spanning the gap. From germline, CDR1 is MDHEN and CDR2 SYDVKM. Written as DNA, the CDR3 is TGTGCCAGCAGTTCCCACCTAGGGGGGCCAGGCTACAATGAGCAGTTCTTC. It translates to CASSSHLGGPGYNEQFF.

The chain carries TRBV6-5 and TRBJ2-1, with D uncertain. The CDR3 totals 15 residues. Germline loops: CDR1 MNHEY, CDR2 SVGAGI. Deletions cut 7 bases from V and 1 base from J, with 14 bases between. Here the CDR3 reads CASNVRTESYNEQFF. In nucleotides, the CDR3 is TGTGCCAGCAACGTCAGAACTGAGTCCTACAATGAGCAGTTCTTC.

Comment on this clone: The sample holds other DNA sequences that translate to the same CDR3. The chain has TRBV15 and TRBJ1-1; D unresolved. Trimming cost V 3 bases and J 5 bases, with 7 bases left between them. Germline V gene data show CDR1 as LNHNV and CDR2 as YYDKDF (reference sequence). CDR3 length: 12 residues. For the CDR3, the DNA is TGTGCCACCAGCAGGGGGTTTACTGAAGCTTTCTTT. This translates into CATSRGFTEAFF.